Sequencing of this T cell receptor (beta chain) was carried out in a study of blood T cells in healthy people across ages. A second about 6 to 12 cycle PCR used barcoded and J-beta primers. TCRdb used MiXCR to reprocess the 5' RACE reads, holding one entry per CDR3 protein. The table records approximately 800,000 distinct CDR3 sequences, about half of them present only once. The length of the CDR3 is 16 residues. V dropped 6 bases and J dropped 1; count of bases not matched to a gene: 11. Germline V gene sequence: CDR1 MNHNS, CDR2 SASEGT. The TCR comes from a man aged 80 or over in good health. The sequenced sample was blood. The rearrangement links TRBV6-1 to TRBJ1-1; TRBD1 matches 7 bases. The chain's CDR3 is CASRETGVSWNTEAFF. DNA for the CDR3: TGTGCCAGCAGGGAAACAGGGGTCTCCTGGAACACTGAAGCTTTCTTT.